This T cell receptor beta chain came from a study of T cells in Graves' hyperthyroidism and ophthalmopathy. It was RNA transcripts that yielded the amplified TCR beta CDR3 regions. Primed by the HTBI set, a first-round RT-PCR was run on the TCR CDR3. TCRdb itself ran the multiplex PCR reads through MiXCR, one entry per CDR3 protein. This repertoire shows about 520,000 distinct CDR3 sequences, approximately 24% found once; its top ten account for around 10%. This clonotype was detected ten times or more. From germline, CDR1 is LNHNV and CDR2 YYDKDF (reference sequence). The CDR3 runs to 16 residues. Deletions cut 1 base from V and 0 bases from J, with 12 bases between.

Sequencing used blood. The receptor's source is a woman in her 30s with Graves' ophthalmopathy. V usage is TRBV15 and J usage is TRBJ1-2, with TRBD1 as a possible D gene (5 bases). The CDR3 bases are TGTGCCACCAGCAGAGCTCGGGACTTAACTAACTATGGCTACACCTTC. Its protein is CATSRARDLTNYGYTF.